The source of this T cell receptor beta chain is a study of T cell responses to AZD1222 COVID-19 vaccine. The germline CDR1 and CDR2 sequences are MDHEN and SYDVKM. With V trimmed by 6 bases and J by 1 base, 3 bases remained unmatched. This CDR3 is 14 amino acids long. This table comes from immunoSEQ multiplex PCR, and its TCRdb copy is limited to in-frame clones, with some not included. The sample includes 25,000 to 35,000 clones, about 89% of them seen just once. Points on this clone: Its specificity is unknown.

Findings and caveats of the study: Spike-specific TCR breadth rose after two AZD1222 doses, and depth rose as well. Baseline testing showed seropositivity in only six AZD1222 recipients. Spike regions recognized by vaccine-associated CD4 TCRs spanned the protein, led by 160-218 and 743-854. Possibly, clonal diversity was underestimated; donors were largely white British and included more females.

The chain couples TRBV28 to TRBJ2-7; TRBD2 matches 10 bases. The sequencing used peripheral blood, collected on day 0 of AZD1222 vaccination. This TCR came from an adult in good health. Here the CDR3 reads CASRPLAGSYEQYF. The CDR3 nucleotides are TGTGCCAGCAGACCACTAGCGGGATCCTACGAGCAGTACTTC.